This is a list of T cell receptor beta chains from one sample in a study of blood T cells in healthy people across ages. A single record per CDR3 protein comes from TCRdb applying MiXCR to the 5' RACE reads. Among about 570,000 distinct CDR3 sequences, around a quarter were seen once, and the ten largest hold approximately 3.5%. The data were also submitted as part of a second study, on T cells of mothers and their children.

Sample: blood. The source of these receptors is a boy aged 2-15 years in good health. Each CDR3 is given with its conserved first and last residue. Fields, in order: D gene, V gene, CDR3 length, J gene, clone size, CDR3 DNA, CDR3 protein. D genes are given only for firm matches. Clone size is stated in some rows and not others, as once, few, many or a class when expanded.

>.|TRBV29-1|13|TRBJ2-7|few
TGCAGCGTTGAAGTACAGTCTAGTTACGAGCAGTACTTC
CSVEVQSSYEQYF
>.|TRBV6-2/TRBV6-3|17|TRBJ2-6|.
TGTGCCAGCAGTCTAGGAGTTTTTTCCTCTGGGGCCAACGTCCTGACTTTC
CASSLGVFSSGANVLTF
>TRBD2|TRBV10-3|18|TRBJ2-2|few
TGTGCCATCAGCGTAAACGGACTAGCGGGGGCCCGCACCGGGGAGCTGTTTTTT
CAISVNGLAGARTGELFF
>.|TRBV5-1|15|TRBJ2-4|.
TGTGCCAGCAGCTTAGGGGGAGTAGCCAAAAACATTCAGTACTTC
CASSLGGVAKNIQYF
>TRBD1|TRBV6-5|15|TRBJ1-5|once
TGTGCCAGCAGGGGACAGGGGTTTAGCAATCAGCCCCAGCATTTT
CASRGQGFSNQPQHF
>.|TRBV5-1|14|TRBJ2-5|once
TGCGCCAGCAGCGAGTCGGCCAACCAAGAGACCCAGTACTTC
CASSESANQETQYF
>.|TRBV20-1|13|TRBJ1-1|.
TGCAGTGCTAGAACCAGATGGAACACTGAAGCTTTCTTT
CSARTRWNTEAFF
>TRBD2|TRBV10-2|17|TRBJ2-1|.
TGCGCCAGCAGTGGCCGGGGACTAGCGGTCTCCTACAATGAGCAGTTCTTC
CASSGRGLAVSYNEQFF
>.|TRBV10-2|14|TRBJ1-2|.
TGCGCCAGCATCCCCGGGGACGTTGAGGAGGGCTACACCTTC
CASIPGDVEEGYTF
>.|TRBV12-3/TRBV12-4|14|TRBJ1-4|few
TGTGCCAGCAGTTTATCTGAAGAAGAGGGGAAACTGTTTTTT
CASSLSEEEGKLFF
>.|TRBV24-1|13|TRBJ2-2|few
TGTGCCACCAGTGCAGGGCGTACCGGGGAGCTGTTTTTT
CATSAGRTGELFF
>.|TRBV7-6|15|TRBJ1-1|.
TGTGCCAGCAGCTTGACCGGGACTTCGAACACTGAAGCTTTCTTT
CASSLTGTSNTEAFF
>TRBD1|TRBV4-3|15|TRBJ1-4|few
TGCGCCAGCAGCTACAGGGGAATCGGAGGTGAAAAACTGTTTTTT
CASSYRGIGGEKLFF
>.|TRBV10-3|16|TRBJ2-1|.
TGTGCCATCAGCCAGTTAGCGGTCAGCTCCTACAATGAGCAGTTCTTC
CAISQLAVSSYNEQFF
>TRBD1|TRBV4-3|16|TRBJ1-2|.
TGCGCCAGCAGCCAATTCCCTCGACAGGGGGCCTATGGCTACACCTTC
CASSQFPRQGAYGYTF
>TRBD1|TRBV7-9|9|TRBJ1-2|.
TGTGCCGCCGGGCAGGGGGTTCCTTTC
CAAGQGVPF
>.|TRBV5-5|15|TRBJ2-7|few
TGTGCCAGCAGCTTTTCGGCCTCATCTTCCTACGAGCAGTACTTC
CASSFSASSSYEQYF
>.|TRBV6-6|14|TRBJ2-7|few
TGTGCCAGCAGGCCCACAGGGGGGGGATACGAGCAGTACTTC
CASRPTGGGYEQYF
>.|TRBV14|15|TRBJ2-1|.
TGTGCCAGCAGCCAAGATACCGGGCGGGACAATGAGCAGTTCTTC
CASSQDTGRDNEQFF
>.|TRBV19|14|TRBJ2-1|.
TGTGCCAGTAGTATATCCAGGGCAGGGAATGAGCAGTTCTTC
CASSISRAGNEQFF
>TRBD2|TRBV7-9|14|TRBJ2-1|few
TGTGCCAGCAGCCCAGGACTAGCCGCAGTTGAGCAGTTCTTC
CASSPGLAAVEQFF
>TRBD1|TRBV11-2|14|TRBJ2-5|few
TGTGCCAGCAGTCGGACAGGGACACAAGAGACCCAGTACTTC
CASSRTGTQETQYF
>TRBD2|TRBV10-2|15|TRBJ2-5|.
TGCGCCAGCACCCCCGGGACTAGCGGGGTAGAGACCCAGTACTTC
CASTPGTSGVETQYF
>.|TRBV6-5|11|TRBJ2-7|many
TGTGCCAGCAGGTATGGAGACGAGCAGTACTTC
CASRYGDEQYF
>TRBD1|TRBV7-9|14|TRBJ2-5|few
TGTGCCAGCAGCCCCGGACAGGCCCAAGAGACCCAGTACTTC
CASSPGQAQETQYF
>TRBD2|TRBV7-2|13|TRBJ2-1|many
TGTGCCAGCAGCCCGGGACTACCAAATGAGCAGTTCTTC
CASSPGLPNEQFF
>TRBD1|TRBV7-8|15|TRBJ1-1|.
TGTGCCAGCAGCCCTCGACAGGGTCGCGGTTCTGAAGCTTTCTTT
CASSPRQGRGSEAFF
>.|TRBV5-1|16|TRBJ2-3|few
TGCGCCAGCAGCTTGGCCGGGCCTGGGAGGACAGATACGCAGTATTTT
CASSLAGPGRTDTQYF
>TRBD1|TRBV6-2/TRBV6-3|14|TRBJ1-5|many
TGTGCCAGCAGTTACGGACAGGGCAATCAGCCCCAGCATTTT
CASSYGQGNQPQHF
>TRBD2|TRBV7-2|16|TRBJ2-1|.
TGTGCCAGCAGCCCAATTAGCGGGAGGAACTACAATGAGCAGTTCTTC
CASSPISGRNYNEQFF
>TRBD2|TRBV10-3|13|TRBJ2-7|.
TGTGCCATCAGTGAGAGCGGGAGTTACGAGCAGTACTTC
CAISESGSYEQYF
>TRBD2|TRBV7-9|13|TRBJ2-1|.
TGTGCCAGCATCCTACGACTAGCCGGTGAGCAGTTCTTC
CASILRLAGEQFF
>TRBD1|TRBV5-1|16|TRBJ1-1|.
TGCGCCAGCAGCTCCCTTTCGACAGGGGCAGGCACTGAAGCTTTCTTT
CASSSLSTGAGTEAFF
>.|TRBV7-9|15|TRBJ2-6|.
TGTGCCAGCAGCTTAACCCATCTCGGGGCCAACGTCCTGACTTTC
CASSLTHLGANVLTF
>TRBD2|TRBV6-5|15|TRBJ2-7|few
TGTGCCAGCAGTCCACAGCGGGACTATCCCTACGAGCAGTACTTC
CASSPQRDYPYEQYF
>TRBD2|TRBV20-1|17|TRBJ2-1|few
TGCAGTGCTAGAGATCTCCCTGGACTAGCAGCGGGACTTGAGCAGTTCTTC
CSARDLPGLAAGLEQFF
>TRBD2|TRBV28|15|TRBJ2-1|.
TGTGCCAGTAGCCAAAGCGGGAGCGGCCACAATGAGCAGTTCTTC
CASSQSGSGHNEQFF
>.|TRBV6-2/TRBV6-3|12|TRBJ2-7|.
TGTGCCAGCAGTTACGTCTCGGGTGAGCAGTACTTC
CASSYVSGEQYF
>.|TRBV7-6|16|TRBJ2-5|few
TGTGCCAGCAGCTTAGCGGGGGACACGACTCAAGAGACCCAGTACTTC
CASSLAGDTTQETQYF
>TRBD1|TRBV11-2|14|TRBJ2-4|few
TGTGCCAGCAGGCAAAGGGGACAGAAAAACATTCAGTACTTC
CASRQRGQKNIQYF
>TRBD1|TRBV15|17|TRBJ2-5|few
TGTGCCACCAGCACCTCGACAGGGCCCCTTTTGCAAGAGACCCAGTACTTC
CATSTSTGPLLQETQYF
>.|TRBV12-3/TRBV12-4|17|TRBJ1-1|.
TGTGCCAGCAGCGGAAATCGGGCCTCCAAGGGCAACACTGAAGCTTTCTTT
CASSGNRASKGNTEAFF
>.|TRBV7-2|12|TRBJ1-3|once
TGTGCCCGCAGCTGGGGGGAAAACACCATATATTTT
CARSWGENTIYF
>.|TRBV10-1|18|TRBJ2-1|.
TGCGCCAGCAGCCACACGGGACACCTAGGGGGGGCCTACAATGAGCAGTTCTTC
CASSHTGHLGGAYNEQFF
>TRBD1|TRBV5-5|13|TRBJ2-7|few
TGTGCCAGCAGGGATCGGACAGGCTACGAGCAGTACTTC
CASRDRTGYEQYF
>TRBD2|TRBV20-1|14|TRBJ2-7|.
TGCAGTGCTAGCCCGAGACTAGCAGGCTACGAGCAGTACTTC
CSASPRLAGYEQYF
>.|TRBV6-6|16|TRBJ2-6|few
TGTGCCAGCAGTTACGGAGGGGTCTCTGGGGCCAACGTCCTGACTTTC
CASSYGGVSGANVLTF
>TRBD1|TRBV5-4|13|TRBJ2-7|.
TGTGCCAGCAGCCCCGGGACAGGGAACGAGCAGTACTTC
CASSPGTGNEQYF
>.|TRBV9|16|TRBJ1-3|.
TGTGCCAGCAGCGTAGACCCAGGGACCTCTGGAAACACCATATATTTT
CASSVDPGTSGNTIYF
>.|TRBV27|15|TRBJ1-4|few
TGTGCCAGCAGTTTATCATGGGGGGCTAATGAAAAACTGTTTTTT
CASSLSWGANEKLFF
>TRBD1|TRBV5-1|17|TRBJ2-3|.
TGCGCCAGCAGCCCGGGACAGGGAGATTTGCGCACAGATACGCAGTATTTT
CASSPGQGDLRTDTQYF
>.|TRBV5-4|15|TRBJ2-5|few
TGTGCCAGCAGCTTGGCCCCCCCTCGCCGGGAGACCCAGTACTTC
CASSLAPPRRETQYF
>.|TRBV7-9|15|TRBJ2-7|.
TGTGCCAGCAGCTTAGAGGACTGGGTCTCCTACGAGCAGTACTTC
CASSLEDWVSYEQYF
>.|TRBV12-5|13|TRBJ1-1|few
TGTGCTAGTGGTTTGGACGGACGGAGTGAAGCTTTCTTT
CASGLDGRSEAFF
>.|TRBV12-5|14|TRBJ2-5|few
TGTGCTAGTGGTTTAAGCAGGATGGGTGAGACCCAGTACTTC
CASGLSRMGETQYF
>.|TRBV6-2/TRBV6-3|16|TRBJ2-2|many
TGTGCCAGCAGTTACGCCCGAAGGACGAACACCGGGGAGCTGTTTTTT
CASSYARRTNTGELFF
>.|TRBV5-1|14|TRBJ1-6|once
TGCGCCAGCGCCTCCGAAGGACAGTCGACACCCCTCCACTTT
CASASEGQSTPLHF